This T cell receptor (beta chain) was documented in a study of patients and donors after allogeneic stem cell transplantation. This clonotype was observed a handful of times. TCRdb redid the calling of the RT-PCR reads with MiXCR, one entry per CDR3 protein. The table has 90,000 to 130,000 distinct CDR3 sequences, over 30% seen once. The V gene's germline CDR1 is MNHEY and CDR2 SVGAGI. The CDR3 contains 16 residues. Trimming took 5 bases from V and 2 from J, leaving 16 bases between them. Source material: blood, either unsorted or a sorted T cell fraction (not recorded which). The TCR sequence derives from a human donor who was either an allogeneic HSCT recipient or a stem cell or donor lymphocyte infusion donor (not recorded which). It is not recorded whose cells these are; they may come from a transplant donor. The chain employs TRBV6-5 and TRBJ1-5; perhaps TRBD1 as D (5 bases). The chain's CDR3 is CASSTHRTAGNQPQHF. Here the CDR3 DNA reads TGTGCCAGCAGTACTCACAGGACCGCCGGCAATCAGCCCCAGCATTTT.